This TCR beta chain comes out of a study of cytomegalovirus exposure and HLA in healthy donors. The V end was cut by 7 bases, the J end by 8 bases, with 15 bases between. This CDR3 is 13 amino acids long. Germline CDR1 reads SGDLS; CDR2 reads YYNGEE. The PCR was carried out with 60 Vbeta primers and 13 Jbeta primers. The data were produced by immunoSEQ multiplex PCR, yet TCRdb's version contains in-frame clones alone and is incomplete. The sample contains tens of thousands of clones, about two thirds of which appear only once. The specimen sequenced was PBMCs. The chain employs TRBV9 and TRBJ1-4, with a tentative D call TRBD1 (5 bases). The source of this sequence is a woman between 35 and 50 years old in good health and CMV-seropositive. Written as DNA, the CDR3 is TGTGCCAGCGGAGGGGCGGCAACCGAAAAACTGTTTTTT. Translation gives CASGGAATEKLFF.